The 2 T cell receptor beta chains listed next were all sequenced from one sample in a study of T cells in Graves' hyperthyroidism and ophthalmopathy. Amplified TCR beta CDR3 regions derived from RNA transcripts. The TCR CDR3 first-round RT-PCR relied on the HTBI primer set. Each CDR3 protein gets one entry after TCRdb re-called the multiplex PCR reads with MiXCR. The sample carries 600,000 or so distinct CDR3 sequences, 16% recorded once. The specimen was blood. These receptors came from a woman aged 25 to 39 with Graves' hyperthyroidism.

This clonotype was counted only a few times. The chain carries TRBV9 and TRBJ2-1, with 8 bases that match TRBD2. Losses at the gene ends were 5 bases for V and 4 bases for J; bases not matched to a gene: 8. The CDR3 has 15 amino acids. In germline, CDR1 is SGDLS, CDR2 YYNGEE. The CDR3 sequence is CASSYGRAGYNEQFF. For the CDR3, the DNA is TGTGCCAGCAGTTACGGGAGGGCCGGATACAATGAGCAGTTCTTC.

This clonotype was counted many times. V gene TRBV28 combines with J gene TRBJ2-2, with 11 bases aligning to TRBD2. The CDR3 totals 17 residues. Germline CDR1 is MDHEN and CDR2 is SYDVKM. The V and J ends lost 7 bases and 1 base, in that order; junction bases with no gene match: 8. This CDR3 reads CASIPSGRLLNTGELFF. CDR3 bases: TGTGCCAGCATTCCTAGCGGGAGGCTATTGAACACCGGGGAGCTGTTTTTT. The entire variable domain, with the rest obtained from reference TRBV28 and TRBJ2-2, is as follows: DVKVTQSSRYLVKRTGEKVFLECVQDMDHENMFWYRQDPGLGLRLIYFSYDVKMKEKGDIPEGYSVSREKKERFSLILESASTNQTSMYLCASIPSGRLLNTGELFFGEGSRLTVL.